This T cell receptor (beta chain) was documented in a study of CD4 T cells in relation to SARS-CoV-2 and coronaviruses. CD4+ T cells from unexposed donors were obtained before the COVID-19 pandemic (2011-2018). CD4+ T cells were isolated from the cells after 10 days of culture. Method: immunoSEQ multiplex PCR; TCRdb's copy keeps in-frame clones and lacks some. The sample lists 20,000 to 25,000 clones, 55% to 75% occurring once. The CDR3 length is 12 residues. Trimming removed 8 bases at V and 5 bases at J, with 11 bases between. CDR1 is ENHRY and CDR2 is SYGVKD in the germline V gene. With regard to this clone: Its antigen is unknown.

This receptor was obtained from a human donor in good health. J is TRBJ2-3 and V is TRBV10-3, with D perhaps matching TRBD1 (5 bases). Sequencing used CD4+ T cells from PBMCs, cultured in vitro. CDR3 nucleotide sequence: TGTGCCATCGGGGCAGCAGGAGATACGCAGTATTTT. This sequence encodes CAIGAAGDTQYF.